This T cell receptor beta chain was retrieved from a study of Ad26.COV2.S vaccination and SARS-CoV-2 variants. Per the germline V gene, CDR1 is MNHEY and CDR2 is SVGEGT. V lost 6 bases to trimming and J lost 5 bases, with 8 bases between them. This CDR3 region has 11 residues. The method was immunoSEQ multiplex PCR; TCRdb's version includes in-frame clones alone and lacks a portion of them. Of about 420,000 clones in the sample, approximately 88% are singletons; the top ten hold around 3.6%. This sample's treatment: 15 to 20 received Ad26.COV2.S at low or high dose, single or two shots; about five received placebo; per-sample allocation not given. Samples were taken on day 63 after the first vaccine or placebo injection.

Sequencing was performed on peripheral blood, taken in a trial of Ad26.COV2.S vaccine versus placebo. The genes are TRBV6-2 or TRBV6-3 and TRBJ2-7, with D possibly TRBD2 on 5 matching bases. The TCR sequence derives from a person aged 18 to 65 who received the Ad26.COV2.S COVID-19 vaccine or a placebo. The CDR3 protein is CASSLANEQYF. CDR3 nucleotides: TGTGCCAGCAGCCTAGCTAACGAGCAGTACTTC.